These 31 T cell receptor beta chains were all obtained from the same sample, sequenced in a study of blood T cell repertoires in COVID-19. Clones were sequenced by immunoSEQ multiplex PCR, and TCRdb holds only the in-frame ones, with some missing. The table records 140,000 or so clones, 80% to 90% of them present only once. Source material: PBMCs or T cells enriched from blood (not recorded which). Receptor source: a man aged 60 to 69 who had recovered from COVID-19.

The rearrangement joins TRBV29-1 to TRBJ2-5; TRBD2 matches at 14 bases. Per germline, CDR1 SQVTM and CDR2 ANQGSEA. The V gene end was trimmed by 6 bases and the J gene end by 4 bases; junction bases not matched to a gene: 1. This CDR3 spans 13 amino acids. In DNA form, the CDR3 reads TGCAGCGTGGGACTAGCGGGGGTAGAGACCCAGTACTTC. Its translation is CSVGLAGVETQYF.

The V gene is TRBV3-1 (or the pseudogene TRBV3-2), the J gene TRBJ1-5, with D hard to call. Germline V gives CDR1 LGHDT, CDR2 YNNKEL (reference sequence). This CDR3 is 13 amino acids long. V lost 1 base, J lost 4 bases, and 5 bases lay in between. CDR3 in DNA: TGTGCCAGCAGCCAAGTTCCAAATCAGCCCCAGCATTTT. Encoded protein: CASSQVPNQPQHF.

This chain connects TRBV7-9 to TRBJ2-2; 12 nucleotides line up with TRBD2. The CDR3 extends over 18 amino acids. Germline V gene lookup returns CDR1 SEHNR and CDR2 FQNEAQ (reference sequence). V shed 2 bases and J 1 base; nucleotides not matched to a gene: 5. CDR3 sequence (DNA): TGTGCCAGCAGCTTACTACTAGCGGGGGGTTTGAACACCGGGGAGCTGTTTTTT. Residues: CASSLLLAGGLNTGELFF.

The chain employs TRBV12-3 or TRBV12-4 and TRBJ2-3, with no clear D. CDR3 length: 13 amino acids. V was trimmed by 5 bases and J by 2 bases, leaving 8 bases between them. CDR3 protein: CASSIYNTDTQYF. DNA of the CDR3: TGTGCCAGCAGTATCTATAACACAGATACGCAGTATTTT.

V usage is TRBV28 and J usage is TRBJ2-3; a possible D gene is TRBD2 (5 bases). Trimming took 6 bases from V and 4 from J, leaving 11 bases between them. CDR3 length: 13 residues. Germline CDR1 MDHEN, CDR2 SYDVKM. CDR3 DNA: TGTGCCAGCAGGTCGACTACTCCAGATACGCAGTATTTT. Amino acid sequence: CASRSTTPDTQYF.

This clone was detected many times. The CDR3 DNA follows: TGTGCCACCAGTGATTCGGGACAGGGTAACTATGGCTACACCTTC. Its translation: CATSDSGQGNYGYTF. V gene TRBV24-1 combines with J gene TRBJ1-2, with 9 bases identical to TRBD1. With 2 bases clipped from V and 1 base from J, the junction kept 1 base outside the gene matches. The CDR3 is 15 amino acids. Germline loops: CDR1 KGHDR, CDR2 SFDVKD.

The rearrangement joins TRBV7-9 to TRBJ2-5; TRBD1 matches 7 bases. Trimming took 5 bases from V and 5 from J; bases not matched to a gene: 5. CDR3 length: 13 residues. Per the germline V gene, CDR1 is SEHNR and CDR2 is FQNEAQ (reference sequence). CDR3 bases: TGTGCCAGCAGCGGACAGGACTGGGAGACCCAGTACTTC. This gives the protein CASSGQDWETQYF.

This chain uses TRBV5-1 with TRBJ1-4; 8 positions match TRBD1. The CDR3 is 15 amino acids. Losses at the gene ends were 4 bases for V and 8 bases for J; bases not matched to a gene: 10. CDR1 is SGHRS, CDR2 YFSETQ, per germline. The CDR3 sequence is CASSTGQGGREKLFF. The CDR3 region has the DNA TGCGCCAGCAGCACCGGACAGGGAGGGCGCGAAAAACTGTTTTTT.

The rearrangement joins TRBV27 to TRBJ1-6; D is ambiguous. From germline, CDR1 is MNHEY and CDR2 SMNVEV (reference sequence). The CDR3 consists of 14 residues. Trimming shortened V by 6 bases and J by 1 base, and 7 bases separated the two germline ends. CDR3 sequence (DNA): TGTGCCAGCAGCTTTCGGTCCTATAATTCACCCCTCCACTTT. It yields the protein CASSFRSYNSPLHF.

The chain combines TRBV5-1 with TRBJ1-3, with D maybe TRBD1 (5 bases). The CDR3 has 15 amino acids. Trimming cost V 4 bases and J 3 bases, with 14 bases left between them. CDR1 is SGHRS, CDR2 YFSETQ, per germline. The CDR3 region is CASSLDGTVGNTIYF. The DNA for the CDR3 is TGCGCCAGCAGCCTTGACGGGACTGTTGGAAACACCATATATTTT.

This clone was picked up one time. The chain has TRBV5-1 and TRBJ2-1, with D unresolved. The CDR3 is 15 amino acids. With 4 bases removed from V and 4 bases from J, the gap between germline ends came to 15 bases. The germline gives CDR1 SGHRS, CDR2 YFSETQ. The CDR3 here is CASSTVGSQYNEQFF. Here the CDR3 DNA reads TGCGCCAGCAGCACCGTGGGTAGCCAATACAATGAGCAGTTCTTC.

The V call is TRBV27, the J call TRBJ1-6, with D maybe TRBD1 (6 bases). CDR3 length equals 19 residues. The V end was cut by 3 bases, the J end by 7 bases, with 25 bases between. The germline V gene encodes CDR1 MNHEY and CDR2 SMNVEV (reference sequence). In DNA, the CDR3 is TGTGCCAGCAGTTTCATATTTATGGGTTCCCCAGGGGTCAATTCACCCCTCCACTTT. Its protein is CASSFIFMGSPGVNSPLHF.

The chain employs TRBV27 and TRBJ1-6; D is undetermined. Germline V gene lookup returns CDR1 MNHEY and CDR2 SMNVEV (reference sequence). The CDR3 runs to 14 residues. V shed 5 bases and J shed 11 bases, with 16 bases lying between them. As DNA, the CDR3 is TGTGCCAGCAGTCTGCGACGGGAAAGGGCACCCCTCCACTTT. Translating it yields CASSLRRERAPLHF.

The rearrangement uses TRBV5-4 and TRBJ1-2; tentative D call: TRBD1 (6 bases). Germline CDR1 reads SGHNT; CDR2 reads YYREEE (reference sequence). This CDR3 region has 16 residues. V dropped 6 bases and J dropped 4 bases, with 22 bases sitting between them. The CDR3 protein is CASTVGHRTLGYGYTF. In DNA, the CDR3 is TGTGCCAGCACTGTGGGACACAGGACCCTCGGCTATGGCTACACCTTC.

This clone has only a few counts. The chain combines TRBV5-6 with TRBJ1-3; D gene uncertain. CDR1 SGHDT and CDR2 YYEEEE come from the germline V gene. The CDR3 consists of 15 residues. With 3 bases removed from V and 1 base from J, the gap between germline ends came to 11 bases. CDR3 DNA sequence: TGTGCCAGCAGCTCGGGATTCGCATCTGGAAACACCATATATTTT. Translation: CASSSGFASGNTIYF.

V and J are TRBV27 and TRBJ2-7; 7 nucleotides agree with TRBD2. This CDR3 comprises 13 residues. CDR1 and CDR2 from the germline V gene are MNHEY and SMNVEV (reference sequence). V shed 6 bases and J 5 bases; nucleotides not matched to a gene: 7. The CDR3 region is CASSLGRIDEQYF. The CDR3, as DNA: TGTGCCAGCAGCCTCGGGAGGATCGACGAGCAGTACTTC.

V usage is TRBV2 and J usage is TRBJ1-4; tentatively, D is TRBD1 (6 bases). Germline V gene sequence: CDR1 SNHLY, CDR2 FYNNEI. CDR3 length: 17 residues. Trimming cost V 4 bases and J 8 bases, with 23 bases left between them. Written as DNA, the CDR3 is TGTGCCAGCAGTGGAGGGCCAGGGGCCCTAGCGGGGGAAAAACTGTTTTTT. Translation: CASSGGPGALAGEKLFF.

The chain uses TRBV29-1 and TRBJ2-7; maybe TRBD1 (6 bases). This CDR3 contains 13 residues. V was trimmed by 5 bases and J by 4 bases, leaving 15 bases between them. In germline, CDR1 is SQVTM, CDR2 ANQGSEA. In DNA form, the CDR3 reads TGCAGCGTTCTACTGGGACAAGCTTACGAGCAGTACTTC. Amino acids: CSVLLGQAYEQYF.

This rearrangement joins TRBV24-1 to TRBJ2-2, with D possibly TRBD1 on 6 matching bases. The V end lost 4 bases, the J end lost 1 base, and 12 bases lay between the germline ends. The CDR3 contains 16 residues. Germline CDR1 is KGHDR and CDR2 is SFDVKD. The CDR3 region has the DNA TGTGCCACCAGTGAACCGGGACATCAGAACACCGGGGAGCTGTTTTTT. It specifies CATSEPGHQNTGELFF.

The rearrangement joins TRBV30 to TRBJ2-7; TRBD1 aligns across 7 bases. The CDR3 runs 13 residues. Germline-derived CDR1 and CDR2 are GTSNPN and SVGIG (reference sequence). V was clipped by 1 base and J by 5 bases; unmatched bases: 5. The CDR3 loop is CAWSEGGMNEQYF. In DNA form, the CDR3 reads TGTGCCTGGAGTGAAGGGGGCATGAACGAGCAGTACTTC. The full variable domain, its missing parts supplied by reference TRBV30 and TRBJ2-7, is SQTIHQWPATLVQPVGSPLSLECTVEGTSNPNLYWYRQAAGRGLQLLFYSVGIGQISSEVPQNLSASRPQDRQFILSSKKLLLSDSGFYLCAWSEGGMNEQYFGPGTRLTVT.

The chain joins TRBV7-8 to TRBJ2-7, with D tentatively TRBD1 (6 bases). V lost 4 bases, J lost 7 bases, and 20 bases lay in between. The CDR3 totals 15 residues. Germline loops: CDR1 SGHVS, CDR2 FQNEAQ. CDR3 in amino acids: CASSSDRGTSEEQYF. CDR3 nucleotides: TGTGCCAGCAGCTCCGATAGAGGGACATCTGAGGAGCAGTACTTC.

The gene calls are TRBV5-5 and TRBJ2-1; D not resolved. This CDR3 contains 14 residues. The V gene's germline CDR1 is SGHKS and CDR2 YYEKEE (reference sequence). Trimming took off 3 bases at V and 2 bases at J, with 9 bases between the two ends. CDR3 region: CASSSGLTYNEQFF. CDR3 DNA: TGTGCCAGCAGCTCGGGTCTGACCTACAATGAGCAGTTCTTC.

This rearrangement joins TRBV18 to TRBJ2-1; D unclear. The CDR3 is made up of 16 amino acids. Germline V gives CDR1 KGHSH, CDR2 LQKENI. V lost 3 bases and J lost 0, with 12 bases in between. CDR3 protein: CASSPRHPSSYNEQFF. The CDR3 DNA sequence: TGTGCCAGCTCACCTCGACACCCGAGCTCCTACAATGAGCAGTTCTTC.

This chain's CDR3 is CASKEQGAGSPLHF. CDR3 coding DNA: TGTGCCAGCAAAGAACAGGGGGCTGGTTCACCCCTCCACTTT. The chain joins TRBV6-5 to TRBJ1-6, with 9 bases that match TRBD1. Germline V lookup: CDR1 MNHEY, CDR2 SVGAGI. J was trimmed by 9 bases and V by 7 bases; bases with no gene match: 7. The length of the CDR3 is 14 residues.

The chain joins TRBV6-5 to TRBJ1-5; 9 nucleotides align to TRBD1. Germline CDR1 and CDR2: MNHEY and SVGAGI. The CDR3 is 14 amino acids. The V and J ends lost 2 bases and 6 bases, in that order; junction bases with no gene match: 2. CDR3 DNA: TGTGCCAGCAGTTACGGGGACAGGGTTCAGCCCCAGCATTTT. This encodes CASSYGDRVQPQHF.

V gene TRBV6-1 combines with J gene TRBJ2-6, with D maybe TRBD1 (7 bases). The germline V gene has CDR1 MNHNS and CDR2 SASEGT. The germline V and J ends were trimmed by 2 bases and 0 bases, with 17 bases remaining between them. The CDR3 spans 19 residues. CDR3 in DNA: TGTGCCAGCAGTGAAAGGCCCAGGGGGACTGTCTCTGGGGCCAACGTCCTGACTTTC. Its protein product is CASSERPRGTVSGANVLTF.

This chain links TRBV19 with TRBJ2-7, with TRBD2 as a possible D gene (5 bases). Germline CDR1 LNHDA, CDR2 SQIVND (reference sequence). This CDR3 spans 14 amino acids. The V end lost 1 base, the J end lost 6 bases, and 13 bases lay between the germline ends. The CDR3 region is CASSIALAYGEQYF. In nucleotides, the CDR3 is TGTGCCAGTAGTATAGCCCTAGCTTACGGCGAGCAGTACTTC.

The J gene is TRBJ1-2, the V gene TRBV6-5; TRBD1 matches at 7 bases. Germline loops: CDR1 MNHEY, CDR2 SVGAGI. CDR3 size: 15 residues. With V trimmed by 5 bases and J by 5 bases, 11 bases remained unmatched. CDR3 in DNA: TGTGCCAGCAGTCTCAACAGGGGACTTGGGTATGGCTACACCTTC. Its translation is CASSLNRGLGYGYTF.

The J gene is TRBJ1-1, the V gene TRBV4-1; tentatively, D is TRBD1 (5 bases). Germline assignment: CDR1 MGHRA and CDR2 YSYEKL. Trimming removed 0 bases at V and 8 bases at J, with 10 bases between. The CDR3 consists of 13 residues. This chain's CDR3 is CASSQDPHREAFF. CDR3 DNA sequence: TGCGCCAGCAGCCAAGATCCCCACAGGGAAGCTTTCTTT.

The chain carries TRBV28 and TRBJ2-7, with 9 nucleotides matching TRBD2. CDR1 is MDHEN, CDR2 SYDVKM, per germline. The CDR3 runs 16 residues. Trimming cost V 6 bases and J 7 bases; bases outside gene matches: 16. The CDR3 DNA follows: TGTGCCAGCAGCCCGGTTGGGACTAGCACTCTGGGGGAGCAGTACTTC. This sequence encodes CASSPVGTSTLGEQYF.

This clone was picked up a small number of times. The CDR3 DNA follows: TGTGCCAGCAACCGTCAGCTGAGGGTTGAAGCTTTCTTT. The encoded protein is CASNRQLRVEAFF. This chain connects TRBV2 to TRBJ1-1, with unresolved D. CDR3 length: 13 amino acids. V dropped 7 bases and J dropped 7 bases, with 16 bases sitting between them. Germline V gene data show CDR1 as SNHLY and CDR2 as FYNNEI.